A few counts support the clone carrying this T cell receptor (beta chain). The antigen remains undetermined. The data were obtained in a study of blood T cells in healthy people across ages. The study, taken as a whole, reports: Older age went with lower TCR beta diversity per million T cells, in a roughly linear way. Researchers report that TCR beta diversity correlated strongly with naive T cell percentage.

This CDR3 is built from 15 residues. Germline V CDR1 and CDR2: KGHDR, SFDVKD. V was cut by 2 bases and J by 3 bases, with 10 bases left in between. Through a sample-barcoded 5' primer and a J-beta primer mix, a second PCR was run for roughly 7 to 12 cycles. TCRdb called the 5' RACE reads again in MiXCR, with one record for every CDR3 protein. Here the sample spans roughly 800,000 distinct CDR3 sequences, 58% being singletons. Sequencing was performed on blood. The rearrangement uses TRBV24-1 and TRBJ2-1, with TRBD2 as a possible D gene (6 bases). This receptor was identified in a man aged 30 to 45 in good health. CDR3 DNA sequence: TGTGCCACCAGTGATTCCGGGAGAGACTACAATGAGCAGTTCTTC. Its protein is CATSDSGRDYNEQFF.